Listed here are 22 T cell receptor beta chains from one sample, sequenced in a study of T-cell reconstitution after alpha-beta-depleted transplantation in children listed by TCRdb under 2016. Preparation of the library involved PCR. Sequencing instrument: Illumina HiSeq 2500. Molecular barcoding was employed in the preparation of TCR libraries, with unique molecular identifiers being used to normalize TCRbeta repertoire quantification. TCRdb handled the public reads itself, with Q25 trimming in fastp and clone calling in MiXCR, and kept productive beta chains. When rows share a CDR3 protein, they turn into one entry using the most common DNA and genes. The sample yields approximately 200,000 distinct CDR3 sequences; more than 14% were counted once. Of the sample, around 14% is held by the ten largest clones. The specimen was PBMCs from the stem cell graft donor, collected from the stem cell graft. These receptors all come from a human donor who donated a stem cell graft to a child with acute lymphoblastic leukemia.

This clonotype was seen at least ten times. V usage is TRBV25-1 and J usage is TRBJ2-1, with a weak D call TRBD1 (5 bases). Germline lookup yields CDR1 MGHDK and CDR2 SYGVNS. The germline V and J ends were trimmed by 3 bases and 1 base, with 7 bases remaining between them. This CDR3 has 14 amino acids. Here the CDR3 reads CASSDRASYNEQFF. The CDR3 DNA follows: TGTGCCAGCAGTGACAGGGCGTCCTACAATGAGCAGTTCTTC.

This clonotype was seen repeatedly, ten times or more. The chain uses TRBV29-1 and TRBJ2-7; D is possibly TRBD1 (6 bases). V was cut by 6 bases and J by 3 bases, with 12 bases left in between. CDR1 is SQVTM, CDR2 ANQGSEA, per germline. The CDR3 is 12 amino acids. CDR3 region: CSVRQVGYEQYF. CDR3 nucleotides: TGCAGCGTCCGACAGGTCGGCTACGAGCAGTACTTC.

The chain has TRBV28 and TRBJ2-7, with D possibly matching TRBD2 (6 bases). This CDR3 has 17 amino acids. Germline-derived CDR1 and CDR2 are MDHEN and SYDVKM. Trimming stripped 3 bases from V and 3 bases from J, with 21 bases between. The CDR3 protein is CASSFSYRRETDYEQYF. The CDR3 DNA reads TGTGCCAGCAGTTTTTCCTACCGGAGGGAGACAGACTACGAGCAGTACTTC.

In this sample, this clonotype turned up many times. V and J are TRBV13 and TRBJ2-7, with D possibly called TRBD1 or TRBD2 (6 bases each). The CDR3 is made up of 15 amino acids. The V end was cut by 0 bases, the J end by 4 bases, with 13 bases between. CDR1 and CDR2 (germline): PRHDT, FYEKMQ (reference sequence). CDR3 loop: CASSLGGGFTYEQYF. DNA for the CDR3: TGTGCCAGCAGCTTAGGGGGGGGCTTCACATACGAGCAGTACTTC. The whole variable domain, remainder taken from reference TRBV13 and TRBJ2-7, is AAGVIQSPRHLIKEKRETATLKCYPIPRHDTVYWYQQGPGQDPQFLISFYEKMQSDKGSIPDRFSAQQFSDYHSELNMSSLELGDSALYFCASSLGGGFTYEQYFGPGTRLTVT.

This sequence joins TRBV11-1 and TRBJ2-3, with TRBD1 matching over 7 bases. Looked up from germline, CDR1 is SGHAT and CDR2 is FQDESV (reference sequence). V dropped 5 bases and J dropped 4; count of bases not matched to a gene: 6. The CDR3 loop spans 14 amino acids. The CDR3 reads CASSRSGGADTQYF. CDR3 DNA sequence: TGTGCCAGCAGCCGATCAGGGGGTGCAGATACGCAGTATTTT.

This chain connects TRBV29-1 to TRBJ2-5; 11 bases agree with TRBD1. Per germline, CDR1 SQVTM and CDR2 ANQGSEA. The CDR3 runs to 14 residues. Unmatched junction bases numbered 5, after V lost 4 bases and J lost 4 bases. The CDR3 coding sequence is TGCAGCGTTGCTTTGGACAGGGGGCTAGAGACCCAGTACTTC. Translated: CSVALDRGLETQYF.

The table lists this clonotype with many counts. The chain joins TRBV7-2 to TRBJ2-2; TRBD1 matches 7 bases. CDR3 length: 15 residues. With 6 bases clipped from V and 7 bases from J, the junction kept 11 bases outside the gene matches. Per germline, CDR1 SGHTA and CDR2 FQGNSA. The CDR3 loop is CASRATGNPGGELFF. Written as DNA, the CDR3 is TGTGCCAGCAGAGCGACAGGGAATCCGGGCGGGGAGCTGTTTTTT.

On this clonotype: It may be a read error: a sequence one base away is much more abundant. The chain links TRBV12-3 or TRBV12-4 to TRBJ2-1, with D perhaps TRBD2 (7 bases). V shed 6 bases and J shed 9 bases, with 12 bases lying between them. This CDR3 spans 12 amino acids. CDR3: CASSIGGGEQFF. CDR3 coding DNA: TGTGCCAGCAGCATAGGGGGGGGTGAGCAGTTCTTC.

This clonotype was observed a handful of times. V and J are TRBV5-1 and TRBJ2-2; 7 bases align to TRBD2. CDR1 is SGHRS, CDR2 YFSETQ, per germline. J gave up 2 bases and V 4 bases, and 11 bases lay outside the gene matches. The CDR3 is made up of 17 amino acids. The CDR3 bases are TGCGCCAGCAGCCATGATCCTAGCGGCTATAACACCGGGGAGCTGTTTTTT. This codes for CASSHDPSGYNTGELFF.

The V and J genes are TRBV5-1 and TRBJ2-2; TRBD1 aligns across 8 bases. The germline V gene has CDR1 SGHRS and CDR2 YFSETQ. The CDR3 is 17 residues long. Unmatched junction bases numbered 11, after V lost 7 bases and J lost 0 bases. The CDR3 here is CASGPQGALANTGELFF. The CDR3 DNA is TGCGCCAGCGGACCCCAGGGGGCCCTCGCGAACACCGGGGAGCTGTTTTTT.

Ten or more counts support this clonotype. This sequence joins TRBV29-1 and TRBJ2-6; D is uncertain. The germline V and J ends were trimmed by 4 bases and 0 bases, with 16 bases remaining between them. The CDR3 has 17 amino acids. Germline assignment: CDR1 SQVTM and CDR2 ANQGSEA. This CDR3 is CSVVGNRQNSGANVLTF. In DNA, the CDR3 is TGCAGCGTTGTTGGGAACCGCCAAAACTCTGGGGCCAACGTCCTGACTTTC.

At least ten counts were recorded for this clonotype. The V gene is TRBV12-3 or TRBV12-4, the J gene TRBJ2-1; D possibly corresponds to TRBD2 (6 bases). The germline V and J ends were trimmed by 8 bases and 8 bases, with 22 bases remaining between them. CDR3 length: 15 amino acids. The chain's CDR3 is CASSIWASAEHEQFF. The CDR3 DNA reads TGTGCCAGCTCGATTTGGGCTAGCGCCGAGCATGAGCAGTTCTTC.

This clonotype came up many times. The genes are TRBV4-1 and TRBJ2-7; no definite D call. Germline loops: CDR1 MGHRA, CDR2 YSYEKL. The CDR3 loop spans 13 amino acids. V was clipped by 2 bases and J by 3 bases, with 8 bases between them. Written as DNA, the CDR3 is TGCGCCAGCAGCCAATCAGGACGCTACGAGCAGTACTTC. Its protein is CASSQSGRYEQYF.

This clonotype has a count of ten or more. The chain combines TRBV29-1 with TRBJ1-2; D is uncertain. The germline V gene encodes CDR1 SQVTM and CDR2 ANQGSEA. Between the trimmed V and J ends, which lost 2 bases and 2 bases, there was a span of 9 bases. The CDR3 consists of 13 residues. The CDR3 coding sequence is TGCAGCGTTGAACATCTATCCAACTATGGCTACACCTTC. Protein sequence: CSVEHLSNYGYTF.

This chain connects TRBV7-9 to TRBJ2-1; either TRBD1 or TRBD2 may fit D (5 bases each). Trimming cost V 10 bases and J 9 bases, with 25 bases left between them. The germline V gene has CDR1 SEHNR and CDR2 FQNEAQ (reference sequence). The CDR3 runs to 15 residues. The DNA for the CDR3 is TGTGCCATAATGGGGCCGGGACCCCTGCACGCTGAGCAGTTCTTC. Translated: CAIMGPGPLHAEQFF.

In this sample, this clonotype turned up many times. CDR3 coding DNA: TGTGCCAGCAGCTCTATGGAAGGGCGCTACGAGCAGTACTTC. Protein sequence: CASSSMEGRYEQYF. This chain links TRBV7-9 with TRBJ2-7, with D hard to call. This CDR3 comprises 14 residues. CDR1 and CDR2 (germline): SEHNR, FQNEAQ (reference sequence). V lost 4 bases, J lost 3 bases, and 13 bases lay in between.

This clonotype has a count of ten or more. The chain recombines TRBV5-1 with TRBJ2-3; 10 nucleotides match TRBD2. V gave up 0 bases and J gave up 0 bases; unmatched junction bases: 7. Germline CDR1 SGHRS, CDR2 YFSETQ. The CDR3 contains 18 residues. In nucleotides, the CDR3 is TGCGCCAGCAGCTTGGGTACTAGCGGGGTCGCTAGCACAGATACGCAGTATTTT. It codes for CASSLGTSGVASTDTQYF. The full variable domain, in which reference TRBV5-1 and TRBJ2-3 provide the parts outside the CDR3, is KAGVTQTPRYLIKTRGQQVTLSCSPISGHRSVSWYQQTPGQGLQFLFEYFSETQRNKGNFPGRFSGRQFSNSRSEMNVSTLELGDSALYLCASSLGTSGVASTDTQYFGPGTRLTVL.

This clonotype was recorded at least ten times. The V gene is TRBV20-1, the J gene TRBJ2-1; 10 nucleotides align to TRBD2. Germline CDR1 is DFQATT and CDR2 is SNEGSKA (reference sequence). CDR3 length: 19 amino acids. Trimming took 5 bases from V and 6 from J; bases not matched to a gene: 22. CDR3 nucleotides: TGCAGTGCTGAAGTCGGGCTAGCGGGAGCGGGGGCTTACGGCAATGAGCAGTTCTTC. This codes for CSAEVGLAGAGAYGNEQFF.

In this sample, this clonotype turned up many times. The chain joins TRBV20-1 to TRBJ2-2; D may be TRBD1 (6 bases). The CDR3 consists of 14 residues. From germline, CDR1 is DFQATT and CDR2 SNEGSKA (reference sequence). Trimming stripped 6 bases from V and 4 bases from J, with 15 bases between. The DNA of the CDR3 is TGCAGTGCCCCTGCTCGAGGGGGCACCGGGGAGCTGTTTTTT. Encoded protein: CSAPARGGTGELFF.

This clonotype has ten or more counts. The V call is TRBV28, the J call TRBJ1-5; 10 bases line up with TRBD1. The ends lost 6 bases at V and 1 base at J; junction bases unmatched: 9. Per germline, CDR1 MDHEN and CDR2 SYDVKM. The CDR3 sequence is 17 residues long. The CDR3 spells CASSRDRGWGSNQPQHF. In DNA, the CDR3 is TGTGCCAGCAGCCGGGACAGGGGATGGGGCAGCAATCAGCCCCAGCATTTT.

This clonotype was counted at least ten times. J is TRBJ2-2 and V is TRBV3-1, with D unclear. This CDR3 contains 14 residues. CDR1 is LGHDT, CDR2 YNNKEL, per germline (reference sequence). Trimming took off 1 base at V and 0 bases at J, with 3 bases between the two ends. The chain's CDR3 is CASSQGTNTGELFF. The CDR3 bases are TGTGCCAGCAGCCAAGGAACGAACACCGGGGAGCTGTTTTTT.

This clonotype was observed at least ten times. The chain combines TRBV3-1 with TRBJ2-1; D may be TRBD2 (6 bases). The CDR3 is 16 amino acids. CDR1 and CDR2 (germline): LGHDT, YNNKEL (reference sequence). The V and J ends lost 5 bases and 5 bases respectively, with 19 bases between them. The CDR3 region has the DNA TGTGCCAGCAGCTACTTAGCGGAAAGGGGAAACAATGAGCAGTTCTTC. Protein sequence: CASSYLAERGNNEQFF.